In its sample, the clone carrying this T cell receptor beta chain was seen many times. Its target is unknown. The data are from a study of cytomegalovirus exposure and HLA in healthy donors. The wider study: Genotyping of 430 or so donors showed that 65% to 90% belonged to the Caucasian-associated ancestry cluster.

The PCR used 60 Vbeta and 13 Jbeta primers. Profiling relied on immunoSEQ multiplex PCR, and the TCRdb table lists in-frame clones only, not all of them. The table records some 180,000 clones, 9.5% of them present only once. The CDR3 spans 15 residues. Trimming at V came to 2 bases and at J to 1 base, leaving 5 bases not matched to a gene. Germline values: CDR1 SEHNR, CDR2 FQNEAQ (reference sequence). At collection, donors were nominally healthy, but unrecorded immune exposures were probable. Study-wide findings and caveats: In vitro work confirmed that a few CMV-associated chains recognize CMV antigens. Later work found that TCR association rates differed between HLA loci; DRB1 had the most and HLA-C the fewest.

What was sequenced was PBMCs. The TCR was taken from a woman aged 25 to 45 in good health and CMV-seropositive. The chain combines TRBV7-9 with TRBJ2-7; 7 nucleotides line up with TRBD2. DNA of the CDR3: TGTGCCAGCAGCTTACCCCCTAGCGGTTCCTACGAGCAGTACTTC. It translates to CASSLPPSGSYEQYF.